This T cell receptor (beta chain) appears in the sequencing data of a study of healthy donors' naive CD4 and CD8 T cells. Study-wide context: All functional IMGT TCR alpha variants were covered by new primers.

The study, taken as a whole, reports: Reportedly, most V and J gene segments showed naive CD4+ versus CD8+ bias.

As for this clonotype: Its specificity is not known.

The CDR3 consists of 14 residues. V lost 4 bases to trimming and J lost 0 bases, with 12 bases between them. Germline lookup yields CDR1 SQVTM and CDR2 ANQGSEA. Starting from around 500 ng of total RNA, TCR libraries were made with linear amplification. In the study's own analysis: From 5 healthy donors, 78,498 rearranged TCR alpha transcripts were sequenced. TCRdb re-called the reads with MiXCR, one entry per CDR3 protein. The V and J calls were not made by the authors but by TCRdb's processing. The data contain approximately 180,000 distinct CDR3 sequences, 74% of them seen just once; the ten biggest clones take up about 2.1%.

The source is a pool of human donors in good health; the sample pools cells from several healthy donors. The rearrangement uses TRBV29-1 and TRBJ1-1, with D maybe TRBD1 (5 bases). The specimen sequenced was naive CD4+ and CD8+ T cells sorted from blood, pooled from several donors. The CDR3 nucleotides are TGCAGCGTTGTCGGGGCCGGGTTGAACACTGAAGCTTTCTTT. It specifies CSVVGAGLNTEAFF.